Presented here are 27 T cell receptor beta chains from one specimen sequenced in a study of T cells in Graves' hyperthyroidism and ophthalmopathy. Amplified TCR beta CDR3 regions derived from RNA transcripts. First-round RT-PCR targeting the TCR CDR3 was performed with the HTBI primer set. Each CDR3 protein gets one entry after TCRdb re-called the multiplex PCR reads with MiXCR. The sample lists a few hundred thousand distinct CDR3 sequences; less than 20% were seen once. The sample taken for sequencing was blood. These receptors all stem from a young man with Graves' ophthalmopathy.

This clonotype was counted ten times or more. The chain recombines TRBV7-9 with TRBJ2-3, with D perhaps TRBD1 (6 bases). V was pared by 6 bases and J by 4 bases, with 17 bases between. CDR1 and CDR2 from the germline V gene are SEHNR and FQNEAQ (reference sequence). The CDR3 is made up of 15 amino acids. CDR3 region: CASSSRAEGADTQYF. CDR3 nucleotides: TGTGCCAGCAGTTCCCGCGCAGAGGGGGCAGATACGCAGTATTTT.

This clonotype appeared a few times. The chain has TRBV10-3 and TRBJ1-1, with no clear D. V lost 6 bases and J lost 4, with 9 bases in between. Germline assignment: CDR1 ENHRY and CDR2 SYGVKD. The CDR3 has 12 residues. This CDR3 is CAIRREGTEAFF. The CDR3 DNA reads TGTGCCATCAGGAGGGAGGGCACTGAAGCTTTCTTT.

This CDR3 is CSALGISNTQYF. In DNA, the CDR3 is TGCAGTGCTCTAGGTATCTCAAATACGCAGTATTTT. The V call is TRBV20-1, the J call TRBJ2-3; no definite D call. Per germline, CDR1 DFQATT and CDR2 SNEGSKA (reference sequence). The CDR3 is 12 amino acids. V lost 5 bases, J lost 7 bases, and 13 bases lay in between.

The chain has TRBV6-6 and TRBJ2-7; no definite D call. Trimming took off 0 bases at V and 0 bases at J, with 6 bases between the two ends. The V gene's germline CDR1 is MNHNY and CDR2 SVGAGI (reference sequence). The CDR3 sequence is 14 residues long. CDR3 region: CASSYSPVSYEQYF. CDR3 nucleotides: TGTGCCAGCAGTTACTCGCCCGTCTCCTACGAGCAGTACTTC.

This clonotype showed up many times. This chain joins TRBV28 and TRBJ1-2, with no clear D. CDR3 length equals 12 residues. Per germline, CDR1 MDHEN and CDR2 SYDVKM. The ends were cut back, 6 bases at V and 4 bases at J, with 9 bases in the middle. The CDR3 DNA is TGTGCCAGCAGCTCCGGATCCTATGGCTACACCTTC. Translation gives CASSSGSYGYTF.

This sequence joins TRBV9 and TRBJ2-2; no clear D gene. Looked up from germline, CDR1 is SGDLS and CDR2 is YYNGEE. The ends were cut back, 0 bases at V and 4 bases at J, with 13 bases in the middle. This CDR3 region has 16 residues. CDR3 sequence reads: CASSVAETLITGELFF. For the CDR3, the DNA is TGTGCCAGCAGCGTAGCTGAGACACTTATCACCGGGGAGCTGTTTTTT.

The CDR3 DNA sequence: TGTGCCATCAGTCAGGACTACGAGCAGTACTTC. This gives the protein CAISQDYEQYF. The J gene is TRBJ2-7, the V gene TRBV10-3; D uncertain. The CDR3 runs 11 residues. Per the germline V gene, CDR1 is ENHRY and CDR2 is SYGVKD. V lost 5 bases and J 3 bases, leaving 5 bases between the germline ends.

Regarding this clonotype: One end of the junction fails to match germline, which may point to a read error. The chain has TRBV12-3 or TRBV12-4 and TRBJ1-6; D possibly corresponds to TRBD1 (5 bases). The CDR3 is 19 residues long. In DNA, the CDR3 is TGTGCCAACAGTCCCCAGGGTCTTGAGCCTACCTCCTATAATTCACCCCTCCACTTT. Translation gives CANSPQGLEPTSYNSPLHF.

This clonotype was counted a few times. The V call is TRBV20-1, the J call TRBJ2-1; 11 nucleotides match TRBD2. CDR1 DFQATT and CDR2 SNEGSKA come from the germline V gene (reference sequence). J lost 4 bases, V lost 3 bases, and 14 bases had no gene match. CDR3 length: 18 amino acids. The CDR3 spells CSASYRWGTSGRYNEQFF. In nucleotides, the CDR3 is TGCAGTGCTAGCTACAGATGGGGGACTAGCGGCCGTTACAATGAGCAGTTCTTC.

This clonotype was seen at least ten times. The chain carries TRBV18 and TRBJ1-5, with D uncertain. There are 13 residues in the CDR3. Germline CDR1 is KGHSH and CDR2 is LQKENI. Trimming took off 6 bases at V and 3 bases at J, with 9 bases between the two ends. CDR3 in amino acids: CASSRRDNQPQHF. CDR3 bases: TGTGCCAGCTCGCGCCGGGACAATCAGCCCCAGCATTTT.

In its sample, this clonotype was seen many times. V gene TRBV29-1 combines with J gene TRBJ2-3; D is ambiguous. Looked up from germline, CDR1 is SQVTM and CDR2 is ANQGSEA. V lost 3 bases to trimming and J lost 2 bases, with 9 bases between them. CDR3 length: 13 residues. This chain's CDR3 is CSVENSHTDTQYF. DNA of the CDR3: TGCAGCGTTGAGAACAGTCACACAGATACGCAGTATTTT.

This clonotype was seen more than once but under ten times. V and J are TRBV2 and TRBJ1-5; 7 nucleotides align to TRBD1. This CDR3 spans 16 amino acids. Per the germline V gene, CDR1 is SNHLY and CDR2 is FYNNEI. The junction had 12 bases not matched to a gene; V was cut back by 6 bases and J by 4 bases. CDR3 sequence reads: CASSYPYRGGNQPQHF. For the CDR3, the DNA is TGTGCCAGCAGCTACCCCTACAGGGGTGGGAATCAGCCCCAGCATTTT.

The chain recombines TRBV10-3 with TRBJ2-5; tentatively, D is TRBD2 (5 bases). CDR3 length equals 13 residues. CDR1 ENHRY and CDR2 SYGVKD come from the germline V gene. The V and J ends lost 2 bases and 1 base respectively, with 5 bases between them. The CDR3 loop reads CAISETSQETQYF. In nucleotides, the CDR3 is TGTGCCATCAGTGAGACTAGCCAAGAGACCCAGTACTTC.

This clonotype was observed a handful of times. The V call is TRBV6-5, the J call TRBJ1-2; 9 bases are a match to TRBD1. Trimming cost V 2 bases and J 2 bases; bases outside gene matches: 6. The CDR3 runs to 16 residues. CDR1 and CDR2 from the germline V gene are MNHEY and SVGAGI. Written as DNA, the CDR3 is TGTGCCAGCAGTTACACCTCAGGGACAGGGAACTATGGCTACACCTTC. It codes for CASSYTSGTGNYGYTF.

This clonotype was detected many times. J is TRBJ2-7 and V is TRBV24-1, with D possibly being TRBD1 (5 bases). Per germline, CDR1 KGHDR and CDR2 SFDVKD. V was clipped by 5 bases and J by 4 bases, with 8 bases between them. This CDR3 region has 12 residues. CDR3 region: CATSAQGYEQYF. The CDR3 DNA sequence: TGTGCCACCAGTGCCCAGGGTTACGAGCAGTACTTC.

This clonotype was counted many times. This chain connects TRBV18 to TRBJ1-1, with D unresolved. CDR1 and CDR2 (germline): KGHSH, LQKENI. The CDR3 contains 14 residues. Trimming removed 1 base at V and 3 bases at J, with 9 bases between. CDR3 sequence: CASSPQGVDTEAFF. DNA for the CDR3: TGTGCCAGCTCACCACAGGGAGTGGACACTGAAGCTTTCTTT.

The V gene is TRBV6-1, the J gene TRBJ1-4; no firm D call. The V and J ends lost 5 bases and 6 bases respectively, with 10 bases between them. Germline CDR1 is MNHNS and CDR2 is SASEGT. This CDR3 has 13 residues. The chain's CDR3 is CASSRGRYEKLFF. The CDR3, as DNA: TGTGCCAGCAGTCGGGGTCGTTATGAAAAACTGTTTTTT.

This clonotype was recorded at least ten times. The CDR3 loop reads CASSRGGVGADYGYTF. CDR3 sequence (DNA): TGTGCCAGCAGCCGGGGGGGTGTTGGAGCTGACTATGGCTACACCTTC. J is TRBJ1-2 and V is TRBV7-9; the D gene is possibly TRBD1 (5 bases). The CDR3 extends over 16 amino acids. V lost 5 bases and J lost 3, with 19 bases in between. Per germline, CDR1 SEHNR and CDR2 FQNEAQ (reference sequence).

This clonotype has a count of ten or more. The CDR3 region has the DNA TGTGCCACCAGGAGGGGCGCAGATACGCAGTATTTT. Translation: CATRRGADTQYF. The V call is TRBV11-2, the J call TRBJ2-3, with D possibly matching TRBD2 (6 bases). Trimming cost V 10 bases and J 4 bases, with 12 bases left between them. The CDR3 length is 12 residues. CDR1 and CDR2 from the germline V gene are SGHAT and FQNNGV.

This clonotype was detected many times. The chain joins TRBV7-8 to TRBJ2-5; weak D call: TRBD1 (5 bases). The CDR3 sequence is 15 residues long. The germline V and J ends were trimmed by 5 bases and 1 base, with 14 bases remaining between them. Germline V gene lookup returns CDR1 SGHVS and CDR2 FQNEAQ. The CDR3 sequence: CASSGETVAQETQYF. CDR3 nucleotides: TGTGCCAGCAGCGGAGAGACAGTGGCCCAAGAGACCCAGTACTTC.

V is TRBV2 and J is TRBJ2-2; 12 bases line up with TRBD1. Germline trimming cut 6 bases from V and 6 bases from J; bases unmatched to any gene: 8. The germline CDR1 and CDR2 sequences are SNHLY and FYNNEI. The CDR3 contains 16 residues. The CDR3 loop is CASSAHRDRGPGELFF. CDR3 coding DNA: TGTGCCAGCAGCGCCCACCGGGACAGGGGGCCCGGGGAGCTGTTTTTT. Drawing the rest from reference TRBV2 and TRBJ2-2, the complete variable domain is EPEVTQTPSHQVTQMGQEVILRCVPISNHLYFYWYRQILGQKVEFLVSFYNNEISEKSEIFDDQFSVERPDGSNFTLKIRSTKLEDSAMYFCASSAHRDRGPGELFFGEGSRLTVL.

In its sample, this clonotype was seen many times. The chain is built from TRBV2 and TRBJ2-1; D is unclear. This CDR3 has 12 amino acids. V lost 6 bases to trimming and J lost 9 bases, with 12 bases between them. Germline values: CDR1 SNHLY, CDR2 FYNNEI. CDR3 nucleotide sequence: TGTGCCAGCAGGCTTATAGGGATTGAGCAGTTCTTC. Protein sequence: CASRLIGIEQFF.

The CDR3 region is CASSPGQGAWGYTF. In DNA, the CDR3 is TGTGCCAGCTCACCTGGACAGGGGGCTTGGGGCTACACCTTC. V usage is TRBV18 and J usage is TRBJ1-2; 11 bases map to TRBD1. Per the germline V gene, CDR1 is KGHSH and CDR2 is LQKENI. The CDR3 length is 14 residues. The V and J ends lost 3 bases and 8 bases, in that order; junction bases with no gene match: 5.

The gene calls are TRBV19 and TRBJ1-5; maybe TRBD1 (5 bases). V was clipped by 1 base and J by 4 bases, with 11 bases between them. Germline values: CDR1 LNHDA, CDR2 SQIVND (reference sequence). The CDR3 spans 15 residues. Written as DNA, the CDR3 is TGTGCCAGTAGTATAGCTCGGACACGAAATCAGCCCCAGCATTTT. Residues: CASSIARTRNQPQHF.

This clonotype was detected ten times or more. Mismatch with germline at one junction end may stem from a read error. The chain employs TRBV7-8 and TRBJ2-7, with D maybe TRBD1 (5 bases). CDR1 is SGHVS, CDR2 FQNEAQ, per germline. The CDR3 spans 14 residues. The CDR3 sequence is CASTLTRVWYEQYF. The CDR3 bases are TGTGCCAGCACCTTAACCAGGGTTTGGTACGAGCAGTACTTC.

This clonotype was recorded at least ten times. The DNA for the CDR3 is TGTGCCAGCGGATCTCAGTGGAGCAATCAGCCCCAGCATTTT. This gives the protein CASGSQWSNQPQHF. This chain uses TRBV6-1 with TRBJ1-5; no firm D call. Germline lookup yields CDR1 MNHNS and CDR2 SASEGT. Trimming removed 8 bases at V and 1 base at J, with 12 bases between. The CDR3 contains 14 residues.

Many counts were recorded for this clonotype. V and J are TRBV2 and TRBJ1-1, with 7 bases fitting TRBD1. The CDR3 sequence is 16 residues long. Germline loops: CDR1 SNHLY, CDR2 FYNNEI. The J segment lost 7 bases and the V segment lost 4 bases, leaving 15 bases of the junction unmatched. DNA for the CDR3: TGTGCCAGCAGTGCGTTCGTGGCAGGGGGAAGGGGTGAAGCTTTCTTT. Protein product: CASSAFVAGGRGEAFF.